The rows below give T cell receptor beta chains drawn from one sample of a study of blood T cell repertoires in COVID-19. Assay: immunoSEQ multiplex PCR; the TCRdb copy retains only in-frame clones and omits some. This sample has approximately 470,000 clones, with roughly 85% found just once. Sample: peripheral blood. These receptors all come from a human donor in a cohort sampled during active COVID-19. Both conserved end residues are part of each CDR3. Each record gives: D gene, V gene, J gene, clone size, CDR3 DNA, CDR3 protein. The D gene is left open where the match is weak. Expanded clones are given a class, and other clones once, few, many or no size at all.

>TRBD1|TRBV7-9|TRBJ2-7|once
TGTGCCAGCTCCCGGGACAGAGACGAGCAGTACTTC
CASSRDRDEQYF
>TRBD1|TRBV5-1|TRBJ2-7|-
TGCGCCAGCAGCTTGGTCGGGGACAGCAACTACGAGCAGTACTTC
CASSLVGDSNYEQYF
>-|TRBV6-5|TRBJ1-1|-
TGTGCCAGCAGTTACACGAGAACCATGAACACTGAAGCTTTCTTT
CASSYTRTMNTEAFF
>TRBD1|TRBV9|TRBJ1-5|-
TGTGCCAGCAGCGTAGGGACAGGGGCCAGGGGTTATAGCAATCAGCCCCAGCATTTT
CASSVGTGARGYSNQPQHF
>-|TRBV3-1/TRBV3-2|TRBJ1-5|-
TGTGCCAGCAGCCAAGGGGGGGGAGGACAGTTGCCCCAGCATTTT
CASSQGGGGQLPQHF
>-|TRBV3-1/TRBV3-2|TRBJ1-2|-
TGTGCCAGCAGCCAAGATTTGAGGGTCCATGGCTACACCTTC
CASSQDLRVHGYTF
>-|TRBV2|TRBJ2-1|-
TGTGCCAGCAGTGAGATGGCGGGGAACTACAATGAGCAGTTCTTC
CASSEMAGNYNEQFF
>-|TRBV6-6|TRBJ1-1|few
TGTGCCAGCAGTCCTCAGGACACTTACACTGAAGCTTTCTTT
CASSPQDTYTEAFF
>TRBD1|TRBV19|TRBJ2-3|-
TGTGCCTGCCAGGGGGCAGTCGGGACAGATACGCAGTATTTT
CACQGAVGTDTQYF
>-|TRBV7-9|TRBJ2-7|once
TGTGCCAGCAGCTTAGTGGCAGGGGAGATGGGCGAGCAGTACTTC
CASSLVAGEMGEQYF
>-|TRBV30|TRBJ1-2|-
TGTGTCCAGGGTCCAGGGGGCTACACCTTC
CVQGPGGYTF